Below, one T cell receptor beta chain is given with its context. Additional DNA sequences in this sample encode the identical CDR3. The entry originates in a study of radiation and T cells in renal cell carcinoma. Data came from immunoSEQ multiplex PCR; TCRdb stores just in-frame clones and leaves some out. The sample records about 130,000 clones, 81% being singletons. The time point: blood 2 weeks post-SBRT. Treatment described: 15 Gy SBRT to primary tumor, nephrectomy 4 weeks later. Germline V lookup: CDR1 SGHRS, CDR2 YFSETQ. The CDR3 runs to 14 residues. The V gene lost 0 bases and the J gene lost 2 bases, with 5 bases spanning the gap.

The material was blood, obtained from a patient whose treatment included radiotherapy and nephrectomy. This TCR was recovered from a man aged 50 to 59 with renal cell carcinoma. This rearrangement joins TRBV5-1 to TRBJ2-2; D gene unclear. CDR3 bases: TGCGCCAGCAGCTTGGGAGGAAACACCGGGGAGCTGTTTTTT. Amino acid sequence: CASSLGGNTGELFF.